This TCR beta chain was found in a study of T cell repertoires in cytomegalovirus infection. Study-level background: Epitope selection comprised recently identified HLA-C-restricted CMV epitopes and well-studied HLA-B-restricted CMV epitopes.

TCRdb independently ran MiXCR on the reads; one entry per CDR3 protein. The data hold some 800,000 distinct CDR3 sequences, with 25% to 35% observed a single time. Germline V gene lookup returns CDR1 DFQATT and CDR2 SNEGSKA (reference sequence). This CDR3 contains 13 residues. V lost 0 bases to trimming and J lost 4 bases, with 9 bases between them. As concerns this clonotype: Its cognate antigen is unknown.

This clonotype was sampled from a human donor in good health (CMV status not recorded). Some clones in this sample may be carry-over from other donors' samples. The chain is built from TRBV20-1 and TRBJ1-2; tentative D call: TRBD1 (5 bases). The starting material was cultured CD8+ T cells from PBMCs, obtained from culture after CMV antigen stimulation. For the CDR3, the DNA is TGCAGTGCTAGAGATAGGGACGGCTATGGCTACACCTTC. Protein product: CSARDRDGYGYTF.